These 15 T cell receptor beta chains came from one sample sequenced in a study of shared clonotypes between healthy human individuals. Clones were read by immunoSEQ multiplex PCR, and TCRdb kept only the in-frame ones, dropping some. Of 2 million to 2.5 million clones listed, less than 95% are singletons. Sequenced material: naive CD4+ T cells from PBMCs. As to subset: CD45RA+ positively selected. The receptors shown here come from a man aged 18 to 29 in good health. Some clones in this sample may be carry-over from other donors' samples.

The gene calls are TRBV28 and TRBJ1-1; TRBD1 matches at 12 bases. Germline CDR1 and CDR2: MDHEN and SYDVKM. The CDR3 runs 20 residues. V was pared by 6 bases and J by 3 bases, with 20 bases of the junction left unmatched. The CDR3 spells CASSSLHRDRGPGRDTEAFF. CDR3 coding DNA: TGTGCCAGCAGCTCTCTTCACCGGGACAGGGGGCCTGGAAGGGACACTGAAGCTTTCTTT.

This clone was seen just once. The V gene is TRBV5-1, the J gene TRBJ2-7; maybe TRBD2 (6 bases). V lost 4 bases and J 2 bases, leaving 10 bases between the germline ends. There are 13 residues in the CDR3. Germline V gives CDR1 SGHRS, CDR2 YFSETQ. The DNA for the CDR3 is TGCGCCAGCAGCCGGGGACTTCCCTACGAGCAGTACTTC. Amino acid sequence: CASSRGLPYEQYF.

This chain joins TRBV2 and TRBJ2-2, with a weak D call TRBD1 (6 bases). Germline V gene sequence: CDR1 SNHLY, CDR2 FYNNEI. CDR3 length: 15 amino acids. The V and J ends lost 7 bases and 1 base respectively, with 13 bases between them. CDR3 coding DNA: TGTGCCAGCAAGACGGACAGACTGAACACCGGGGAGCTGTTTTTT. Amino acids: CASKTDRLNTGELFF. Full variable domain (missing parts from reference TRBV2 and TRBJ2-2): EPEVTQTPSHQVTQMGQEVILRCVPISNHLYFYWYRQILGQKVEFLVSFYNNEISEKSEIFDDQFSVERPDGSNFTLKIRSTKLEDSAMYFCASKTDRLNTGELFFGEGSRLTVL.

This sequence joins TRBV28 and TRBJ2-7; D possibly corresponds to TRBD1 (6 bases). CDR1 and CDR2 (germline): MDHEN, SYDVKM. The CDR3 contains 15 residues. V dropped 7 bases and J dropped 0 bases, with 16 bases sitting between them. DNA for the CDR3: TGTGCCAGCACCATACCCGGGACAAGCTCCTACGAGCAGTACTTC. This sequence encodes CASTIPGTSSYEQYF.

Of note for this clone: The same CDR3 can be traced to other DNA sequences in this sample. In nucleotides, the CDR3 is TGTGCCAGCTCACCATCAGGTGATCAGCCCCAGCATTTT. Its protein is CASSPSGDQPQHF. The rearrangement links TRBV18 to TRBJ1-5; D call uncertain. CDR3 length: 13 amino acids. From germline, CDR1 is KGHSH and CDR2 LQKENI. Trimming pared 2 bases from V and 5 bases from J, leaving 7 bases between.

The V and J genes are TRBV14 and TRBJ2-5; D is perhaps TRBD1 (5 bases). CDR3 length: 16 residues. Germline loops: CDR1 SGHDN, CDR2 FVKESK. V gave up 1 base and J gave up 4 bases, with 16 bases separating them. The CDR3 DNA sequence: TGTGCCAGCAGCCAAGGGAAGAGGTCAGGGCTAGAGACCCAGTACTTC. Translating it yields CASSQGKRSGLETQYF.

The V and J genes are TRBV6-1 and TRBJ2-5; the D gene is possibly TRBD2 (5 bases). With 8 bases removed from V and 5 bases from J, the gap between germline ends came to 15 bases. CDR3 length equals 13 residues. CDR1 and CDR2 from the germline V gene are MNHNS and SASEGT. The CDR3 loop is CASGSRGGETQYF. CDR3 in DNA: TGTGCCAGCGGGAGCCGAGGAGGTGAGACCCAGTACTTC.

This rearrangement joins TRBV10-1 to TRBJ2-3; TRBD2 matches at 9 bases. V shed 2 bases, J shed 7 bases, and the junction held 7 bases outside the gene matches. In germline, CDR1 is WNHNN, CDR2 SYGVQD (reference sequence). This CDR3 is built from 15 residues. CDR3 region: CASSEPSGGRNTQYF. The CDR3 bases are TGCGCCAGCAGTGAGCCGAGCGGGGGGCGAAATACGCAGTATTTT.

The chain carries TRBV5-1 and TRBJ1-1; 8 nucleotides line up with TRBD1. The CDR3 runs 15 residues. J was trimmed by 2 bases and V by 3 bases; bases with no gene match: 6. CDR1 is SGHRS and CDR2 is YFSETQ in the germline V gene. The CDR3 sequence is CASSWGGQANTEAFF. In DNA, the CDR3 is TGCGCCAGCAGCTGGGGGGGACAGGCTAACACTGAAGCTTTCTTT.

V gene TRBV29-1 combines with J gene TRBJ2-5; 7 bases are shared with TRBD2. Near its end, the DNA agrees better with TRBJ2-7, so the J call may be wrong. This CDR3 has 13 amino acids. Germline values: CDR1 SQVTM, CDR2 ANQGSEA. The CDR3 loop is CSGGGGIGYEQYF. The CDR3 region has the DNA TGCAGCGGCGGGGGTGGCATAGGCTACGAGCAGTACTTC.

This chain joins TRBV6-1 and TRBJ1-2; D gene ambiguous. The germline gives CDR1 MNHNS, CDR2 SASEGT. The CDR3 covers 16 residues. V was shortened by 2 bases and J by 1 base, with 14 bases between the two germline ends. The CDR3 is CASSELSGGVNYGYTF. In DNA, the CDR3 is TGTGCCAGCAGTGAATTATCGGGCGGGGTTAACTATGGCTACACCTTC.

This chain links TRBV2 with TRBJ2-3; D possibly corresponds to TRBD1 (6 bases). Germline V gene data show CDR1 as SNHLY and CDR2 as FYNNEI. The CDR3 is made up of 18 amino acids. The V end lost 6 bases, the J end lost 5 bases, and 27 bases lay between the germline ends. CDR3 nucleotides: TGTGCCAGCAGGGCTGAGGGGGTTTGGGACCCTAACGGAGATACGCAGTATTTT. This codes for CASRAEGVWDPNGDTQYF.

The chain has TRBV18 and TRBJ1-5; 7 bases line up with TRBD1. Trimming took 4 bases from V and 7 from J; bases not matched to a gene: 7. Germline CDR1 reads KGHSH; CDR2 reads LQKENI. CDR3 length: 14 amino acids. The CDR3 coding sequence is TGTGCCAGCTCACTCCGACAGGGCTTACAGCCCCAGCATTTT. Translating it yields CASSLRQGLQPQHF.

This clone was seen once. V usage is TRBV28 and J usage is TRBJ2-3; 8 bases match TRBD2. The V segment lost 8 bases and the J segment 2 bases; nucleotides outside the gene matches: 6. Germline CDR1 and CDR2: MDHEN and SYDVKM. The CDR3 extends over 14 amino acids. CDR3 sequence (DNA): TGTGCCAGCTCAACTAGCGGCCACACAGATACGCAGTATTTT. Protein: CASSTSGHTDTQYF.

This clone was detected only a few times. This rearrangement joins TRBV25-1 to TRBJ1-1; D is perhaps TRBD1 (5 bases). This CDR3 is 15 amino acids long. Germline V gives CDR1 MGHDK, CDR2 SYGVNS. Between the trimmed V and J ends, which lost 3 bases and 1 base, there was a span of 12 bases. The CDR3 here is CASSDSGLGNTEAFF. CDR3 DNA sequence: TGTGCCAGCAGTGATTCGGGACTGGGGAACACTGAAGCTTTCTTT.